This entry concerns a single TCR beta chain. The antigen remains undetermined. This CDR3 spans 15 amino acids. The germline V and J ends were trimmed by 4 bases and 2 bases, with 13 bases remaining between them. Germline V gene lookup returns CDR1 SGDLS and CDR2 YYNGEE. This entry is derived from a study of OX40 agonist ivuxolimab in advanced cancers. Study background: The patients got ivuxolimab, which is an agonistic anti-OX40 (CD134) antibody. Among those enrolled, mean age was about 63 years (range roughly 23 to 85) and 75% to 85% were male.

Sampling of blood occurred at baseline, cycle 4 day 1, and cycle 7 day 1. Points from the study as a whole: On average, CD8+ T cells had more expanded clones than CD4+.

Using immunoSEQ multiplex PCR, the repertoire was profiled, and TCRdb retains in-frame clones only, with some absent. Of 69,000 or so clones in the sample, under 90% are singletons; the top ten hold approximately 6.1%. The chain employs TRBV9 and TRBJ1-3; weak D call: TRBD1 (6 bases). Here the sequenced sample was CD4+ or CD8+ T cells sorted from blood, taken in a trial of the OX40 agonist ivuxolimab. The source is an adult with an advanced solid tumor such as melanoma, head and neck, liver or kidney cancer. CDR3 bases: TGTGCCAGCAGCCCCACGACAGGTCCTGGAAACACCATATATTTT. Its translation: CASSPTTGPGNTIYF. The full variable domain, completed using reference TRBV9 and TRBJ1-3, is DSGVTQTPKHLITATGQRVTLRCSPRSGDLSVYWYQQSLDQGLQFLIQYYNGEERAKGNILERFSAQQFPDLHSELNLSSLELGDSALYFCASSPTTGPGNTIYFGEGSWLTVV.